This TCR beta chain emerged from a study of shared clonotypes between healthy human individuals. At the level of the study: Researchers assigned three CD4 naive, three CD4 memory, two CD8 naive and one CD8 memory plate to each donor. Study outcomes and limitations: Researchers found naive subsets generally carried larger estimated richness than memory subsets.

Note on this clone: Antigen unknown.

Libraries were prepared by immunoSEQ multiplex PCR; TCRdb keeps only in-frame clonotypes and omits some of them. The data show 2 million to 2.5 million clones, 93% seen once. Trimming took 0 bases from V and 4 from J, leaving 10 bases between them. The CDR3 spans 15 residues. CDR1 is SEHNR, CDR2 FQNEAQ, per germline (reference sequence). The chain links TRBV7-9 to TRBJ1-5; D call uncertain. Sequenced: naive CD4+ T cells from PBMCs. As to subset: CD45RA+ positively selected. The clonotype was recovered from a man between 18 and 29 years old in good health. Some clones in this sample may be carry-over from other donors' samples. The CDR3: CASSLALNENQPQHF. For the CDR3, the DNA is TGTGCCAGCAGCTTAGCGCTGAACGAGAATCAGCCCCAGCATTTT.